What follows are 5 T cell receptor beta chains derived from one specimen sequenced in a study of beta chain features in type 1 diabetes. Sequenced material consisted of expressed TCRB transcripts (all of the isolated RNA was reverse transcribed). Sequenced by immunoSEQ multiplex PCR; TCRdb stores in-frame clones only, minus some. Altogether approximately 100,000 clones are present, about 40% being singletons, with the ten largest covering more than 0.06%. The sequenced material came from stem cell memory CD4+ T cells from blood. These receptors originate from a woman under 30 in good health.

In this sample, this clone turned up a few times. CDR3 nucleotides: TGTGCCAGCAGCTTTGGCAGGAACTATGGCTACACCTTC. Protein sequence: CASSFGRNYGYTF. The V gene is TRBV11-1, the J gene TRBJ1-2; no clear D. V lost 3 bases, J lost 2 bases, and 7 bases lay in between. Per germline, CDR1 SGHAT and CDR2 FQDESV (reference sequence). The CDR3 runs 13 residues.

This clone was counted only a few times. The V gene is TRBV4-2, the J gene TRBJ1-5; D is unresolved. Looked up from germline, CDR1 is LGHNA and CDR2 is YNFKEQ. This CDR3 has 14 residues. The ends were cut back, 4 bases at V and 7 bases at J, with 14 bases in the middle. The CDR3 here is CASSPRTAGQPQHF. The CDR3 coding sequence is TGTGCCAGCAGCCCCCGGACGGCGGGGCAGCCCCAGCATTTT.

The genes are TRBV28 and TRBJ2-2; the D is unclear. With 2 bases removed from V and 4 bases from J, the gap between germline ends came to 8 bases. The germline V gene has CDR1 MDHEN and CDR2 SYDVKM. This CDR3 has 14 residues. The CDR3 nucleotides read TGTGCCAGCAGTTTAAATGGGCCCACCGGGGAGCTGTTTTTT. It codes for CASSLNGPTGELFF. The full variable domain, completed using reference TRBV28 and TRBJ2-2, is DVKVTQSSRYLVKRTGEKVFLECVQDMDHENMFWYRQDPGLGLRLIYFSYDVKMKEKGDIPEGYSVSREKKERFSLILESASTNQTSMYLCASSLNGPTGELFFGEGSRLTVL.

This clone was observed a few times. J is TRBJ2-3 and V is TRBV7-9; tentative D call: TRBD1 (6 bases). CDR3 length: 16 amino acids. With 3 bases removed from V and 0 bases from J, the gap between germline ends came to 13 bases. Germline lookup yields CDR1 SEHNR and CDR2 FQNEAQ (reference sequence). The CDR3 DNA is TGTGCCAGCAGCTTTGGGGGCAGCACTAGCACAGATACGCAGTATTTT. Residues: CASSFGGSTSTDTQYF.

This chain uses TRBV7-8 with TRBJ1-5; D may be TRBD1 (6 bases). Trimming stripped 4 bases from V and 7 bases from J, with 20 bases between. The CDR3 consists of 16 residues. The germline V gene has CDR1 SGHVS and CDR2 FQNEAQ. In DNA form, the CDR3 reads TGTGCCAGCAGCTCTGCCGGGACACCCTACGGCCAGCCCCAGCATTTT. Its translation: CASSSAGTPYGQPQHF.